The 2 T cell receptor beta chains given below trace back to one sample, sequenced in a study of OX40 agonist ivuxolimab in advanced cancers. Method: immunoSEQ multiplex PCR; TCRdb's copy keeps in-frame clones and lacks some. The sample consists of tens of thousands of clones, 92% of them appearing once. Sequencing used CD4+ or CD8+ T cells sorted from blood, obtained in a trial of the OX40 agonist ivuxolimab. These receptors originate from an adult with an advanced solid tumor such as melanoma, head and neck, liver or kidney cancer.

The rearrangement uses TRBV6-5 and TRBJ2-7; 7 nucleotides match TRBD1. Germline V gives CDR1 MNHEY, CDR2 SVGAGI. V shed 0 bases, J shed 2 bases, and the junction held 4 bases outside the gene matches. This CDR3 is 15 amino acids long. CDR3 residues: CASSYSNRGTYEQYF. The CDR3 DNA reads TGTGCCAGCAGTTACTCGAACAGGGGTACCTACGAGCAGTACTTC.

The chain uses TRBV20-1 and TRBJ1-1; D uncertain. There are 11 residues in the CDR3. CDR1 and CDR2 from the germline V gene are DFQATT and SNEGSKA (reference sequence). The V end lost 3 bases, the J end lost 7 bases, and 9 bases lay between the germline ends. DNA for the CDR3: TGCAGTGCTAGGGGGTCAATTGAAGCTTTCTTT. Encoded protein: CSARGSIEAFF.